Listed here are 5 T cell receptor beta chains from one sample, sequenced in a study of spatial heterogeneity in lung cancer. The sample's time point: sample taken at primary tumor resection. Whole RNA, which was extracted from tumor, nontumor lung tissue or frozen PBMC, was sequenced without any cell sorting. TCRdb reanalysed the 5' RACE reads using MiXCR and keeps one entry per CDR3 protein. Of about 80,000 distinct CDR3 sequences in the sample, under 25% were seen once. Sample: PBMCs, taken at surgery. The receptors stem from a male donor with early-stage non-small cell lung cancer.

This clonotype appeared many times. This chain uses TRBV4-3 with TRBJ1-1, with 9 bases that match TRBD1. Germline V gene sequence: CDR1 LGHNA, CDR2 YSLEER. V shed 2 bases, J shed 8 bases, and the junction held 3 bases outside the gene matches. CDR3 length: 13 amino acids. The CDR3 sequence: CASSQRTGDEAFF. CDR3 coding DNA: TGCGCCAGCAGCCAAAGGACAGGGGACGAAGCTTTCTTT.

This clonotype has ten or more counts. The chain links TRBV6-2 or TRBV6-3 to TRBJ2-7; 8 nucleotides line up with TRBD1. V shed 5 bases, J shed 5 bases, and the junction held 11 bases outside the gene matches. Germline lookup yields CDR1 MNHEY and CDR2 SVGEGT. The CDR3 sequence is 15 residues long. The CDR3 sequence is CASSLSPDRAHEQYF. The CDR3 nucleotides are TGTGCCAGCAGTCTTAGCCCGGACAGGGCCCACGAGCAGTACTTC.

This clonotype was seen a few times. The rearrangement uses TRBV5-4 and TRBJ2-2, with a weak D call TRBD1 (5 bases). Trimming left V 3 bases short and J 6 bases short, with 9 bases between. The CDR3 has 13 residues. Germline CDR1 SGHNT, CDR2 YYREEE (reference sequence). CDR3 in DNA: TGTGCCAGCAGCTGGACATTTCCCGGGGAGCTGTTTTTT. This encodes CASSWTFPGELFF.

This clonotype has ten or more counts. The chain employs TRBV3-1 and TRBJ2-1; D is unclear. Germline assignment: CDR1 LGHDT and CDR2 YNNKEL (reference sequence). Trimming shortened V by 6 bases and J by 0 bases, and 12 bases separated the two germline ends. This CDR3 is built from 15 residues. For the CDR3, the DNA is TGTGCCAGCAGGCCCGGCCTGGGCTCCTACAATGAGCAGTTCTTC. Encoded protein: CASRPGLGSYNEQFF.

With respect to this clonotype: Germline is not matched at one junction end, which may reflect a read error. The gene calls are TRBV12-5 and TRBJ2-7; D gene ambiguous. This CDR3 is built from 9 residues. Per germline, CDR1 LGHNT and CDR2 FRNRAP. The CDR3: CASGLVPIF. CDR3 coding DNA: TGTGCTAGTGGTTTGGTCCCCATCTTC.